A single sample gave rise to the 17 T cell receptor beta chains below, sequenced in a study of cytomegalovirus exposure and HLA in healthy donors. Amplification used 60 Vbeta primers and 13 Jbeta primers. TCRdb's copy holds only in-frame clones and misses some; the assay was immunoSEQ multiplex PCR. Of under 170,000 clones listed, 79% are singletons. The sample consisted of PBMCs. These receptors originate from a man between 45 and 60 years old in good health and CMV-seropositive.

In this sample, this clone turned up a few times. The CDR3 loop is CASSLDVTGQETQYF. The CDR3 bases are TGTGCCAGCAGCTTAGATGTAACGGGGCAAGAGACCCAGTACTTC. The chain uses TRBV11-1 and TRBJ2-5; D possibly corresponds to TRBD2 (5 bases). The germline V and J ends were trimmed by 1 base and 2 bases, with 11 bases remaining between them. The CDR3 sequence is 15 residues long. Germline-derived CDR1 and CDR2 are SGHAT and FQDESV (reference sequence).

J is TRBJ2-1 and V is TRBV19, with TRBD2 matching 15 bases. In germline, CDR1 is LNHDA, CDR2 SQIVND (reference sequence). The CDR3 extends over 17 amino acids. V lost 6 bases to trimming and J lost 4 bases; unmatched junction nucleotides: 7. CDR3 in amino acids: CASSPGTSGRKYNEQFF. CDR3 DNA sequence: TGTGCCAGTAGCCCCGGGACTAGCGGGAGGAAGTACAATGAGCAGTTCTTC.

V usage is TRBV7-9 and J usage is TRBJ1-1; D gene uncertain. V shed 2 bases and J shed 6 bases, with 16 bases lying between them. The CDR3 runs 15 residues. Germline CDR1 SEHNR, CDR2 FQNEAQ (reference sequence). The CDR3 sequence: CASSLFDGPEAEAFF. CDR3 bases: TGTGCCAGCAGCTTATTCGATGGGCCCGAAGCTGAAGCTTTCTTT.

V is TRBV7-3 and J is TRBJ2-3; TRBD1 agrees at 8 bases. With V trimmed by 4 bases and J by 6 bases, 9 bases remained unmatched. CDR1 SGHTA and CDR2 FQGTGA come from the germline V gene. The CDR3 spans 15 residues. The CDR3 DNA is TGTGCCAGCAGCTCAGGACAGGGAATTGTTGATACGCAGTATTTT. Protein: CASSSGQGIVDTQYF.

The chain couples TRBV11-3 to TRBJ2-7; 7 nucleotides agree with TRBD1. The germline V gene has CDR1 SGHNT and CDR2 YENEEA. With 4 bases clipped from V and 1 base from J, the junction kept 4 bases outside the gene matches. The CDR3 is made up of 14 amino acids. The CDR3 loop is CASSYDRESYEQYF. The CDR3 nucleotides are TGTGCCAGCAGCTACGACAGGGAGTCCTACGAGCAGTACTTC.

The chain uses TRBV5-8 and TRBJ1-5; D is ambiguous. Germline V gene data show CDR1 as SGHTS and CDR2 as YDEGEE. The length of the CDR3 is 15 residues. V lost 5 bases and J lost 2, with 14 bases in between. DNA of the CDR3: TGTGCCAGCAGACGAGAGTGGGAGGGCAATCAGCCCCAGCATTTT. This codes for CASRREWEGNQPQHF.

This sequence joins TRBV28 and TRBJ2-7; 8 nucleotides line up with TRBD1. J was trimmed by 2 bases and V by 4 bases; bases with no gene match: 4. Germline V gene sequence: CDR1 MDHEN, CDR2 SYDVKM. CDR3 length equals 14 residues. The CDR3 coding sequence is TGTGCCAGCAGTTATGGACAGGGTGCCTACGAGCAGTACTTC. Translating gives CASSYGQGAYEQYF.

The rearrangement joins TRBV2 to TRBJ1-5; D remains ambiguous. The CDR3 spans 14 residues. The germline V gene encodes CDR1 SNHLY and CDR2 FYNNEI. V was pared by 5 bases and J by 2 bases, with 10 bases between. This CDR3 reads CASSWIRGNQPQHF. The CDR3 nucleotides read TGTGCCAGCAGTTGGATTCGGGGCAATCAGCCCCAGCATTTT. The variable domain in full, completed from reference TRBV2 and TRBJ1-5, reads EPEVTQTPSHQVTQMGQEVILRCVPISNHLYFYWYRQILGQKVEFLVSFYNNEISEKSEIFDDQFSVERPDGSNFTLKIRSTKLEDSAMYFCASSWIRGNQPQHFGDGTRLSIL.

This rearrangement joins TRBV10-3 to TRBJ2-7, with D possibly TRBD2 on 6 matching bases. The CDR3 is 13 residues long. Germline V gives CDR1 ENHRY, CDR2 SYGVKD. Trimming removed 6 bases from V and 5 bases from J, with 14 bases in between. Here the CDR3 reads CAIRGGRGDEQYF. The CDR3 DNA is TGTGCCATCAGGGGCGGGCGGGGTGACGAGCAGTACTTC.

This clone was observed a single time. The V and J genes are TRBV2 and TRBJ2-5; TRBD2 agrees at 13 bases. V shed 5 bases, J shed 6 bases, and the junction held 6 bases outside the gene matches. The CDR3 length is 15 residues. Germline loops: CDR1 SNHLY, CDR2 FYNNEI. CDR3 nucleotide sequence: TGTGCCAGCAGTCCCAGGACTAGCGGGAGAAAGACCCAGTACTTC. This sequence encodes CASSPRTSGRKTQYF.

The CDR3 region has the DNA TGTGCCAGCAGTTTACAGTCCGAGGGGGCTTACTACGAGCAGTACTTC. Its protein is CASSLQSEGAYYEQYF. The chain combines TRBV27 with TRBJ2-5; 7 nucleotides align to TRBD1. The last part of the DNA fits TRBJ2-7 better; the J call may be wrong. CDR1 is MNHEY, CDR2 SMNVEV, per germline (reference sequence). The CDR3 length is 16 residues.

The chain carries TRBV7-2 and TRBJ2-7; 9 nucleotides line up with TRBD1. CDR1 is SGHTA and CDR2 is FQGNSA in the germline V gene. This CDR3 region has 13 residues. The V and J ends lost 4 bases and 5 bases, in that order; junction bases with no gene match: 3. The CDR3 protein is CASSWGQGDEQYF. The CDR3 DNA reads TGTGCCAGCAGCTGGGGACAGGGTGACGAGCAGTACTTC.

The chain joins TRBV27 to TRBJ2-7; 10 positions agree with TRBD2. After removal of 5 bases from V and 4 bases from J, the junction contained 5 bases not matched to a gene. CDR1 and CDR2 from the germline V gene are MNHEY and SMNVEV (reference sequence). The CDR3 has 14 amino acids. DNA of the CDR3: TGTGCCAGCAGTCCAGGGACTAGCGATTACGAGCAGTACTTC. Amino acids: CASSPGTSDYEQYF.

The chain has TRBV30 and TRBJ1-4; maybe TRBD1 (6 bases). Germline V gives CDR1 GTSNPN, CDR2 SVGIG (reference sequence). This CDR3 contains 13 residues. The ends were cut back, 1 base at V and 7 bases at J, with 10 bases in the middle. The CDR3 loop is CAWSEQGFEKLFF. The DNA of the CDR3 is TGTGCCTGGAGTGAACAGGGCTTTGAAAAACTGTTTTTT.

This chain links TRBV6-5 with TRBJ2-5; a possible D gene is TRBD1 (5 bases). The end of the DNA is better explained by TRBJ2-7, so the J call may be wrong. CDR3 length: 13 residues. The germline gives CDR1 MNHEY, CDR2 SVGAGI. The CDR3 bases are TGTGCCACCAAAGGTCAGGGCTCCTACGAGCAGTACTTC. Its translation is CATKGQGSYEQYF.

The chain links TRBV5-4 to TRBJ2-3; 9 bases align to TRBD1. The junction had 15 bases not matched to a gene; V was cut back by 4 bases and J by 3 bases. The CDR3 sequence is 18 residues long. CDR1 is SGHNT, CDR2 YYREEE, per germline (reference sequence). This CDR3 is CASSGGQGRPALTDTQYF. CDR3 in DNA: TGTGCCAGCAGCGGAGGACAGGGGCGGCCCGCGCTTACAGATACGCAGTATTTT. Supplemented by reference TRBV5-4 and TRBJ2-3, the full variable domain reads ETGVTQSPTHLIKTRGQQVTLRCSSQSGHNTVSWYQQALGQGPQFIFQYYREEENGRGNFPPRFSGLQFPNYSSELNVNALELDDSALYLCASSGGQGRPALTDTQYFGPGTRLTVL.

The rearrangement joins TRBV7-9 to TRBJ2-2; weak D call: TRBD2 (6 bases). This CDR3 comprises 18 residues. Germline V CDR1 and CDR2: SEHNR, FQNEAQ (reference sequence). Trimming shortened V by 1 base and J by 5 bases, and 20 bases separated the two germline ends. Here the CDR3 reads CASSLDPPIHAGTGELFF. The CDR3, as DNA: TGTGCCAGCAGCTTAGATCCCCCAATCCATGCGGGAACCGGGGAGCTGTTTTTT.